Here is one TCR beta chain with its context. Its target antigen remains unknown. Base qualities were left out, and no much larger clone turns up one base away. The data were taken from a study of cytomegalovirus exposure and HLA in healthy donors (dated by TCRdb to between 2016 and 2019). Background on the whole study: In an earlier analysis of some 610 of the donors, approximately 300 Gb of sequence data and just under 120 million unique TCR beta sequences from roughly 190 million T cells were reported. All discovery cohort repertoires had been generated on a single sequencing platform. A later analysis re-examined previously published TCR beta repertoires from hundreds of donors and added high-resolution HLA genotyping to investigate patterns of TCR occurrence. HLA typing covered class I and class II loci at four-digit resolution. An earlier analysis of 587 of the donors applied high-throughput TCR beta sequencing to assess whether each TCR beta V gene segment acted as functional or pseudogenic. To predict cytomegalovirus infection status, the study brought together high-throughput TCR immunosequencing, statistical association of individual TCRs with disease status, and machine learning. The study aimed to test whether cataloging public T cell receptors could reveal signatures of past pathogen exposure. Alongside the repertoire data, information on donor age, sex, ethnicity and CMV serostatus was compiled. On average, 235,054 unique TCR beta nucleotide sequences were sequenced per donor among more than 350 genotyped donors of the cohort, with about 19% of those sequences being non-productive. Among the roughly 390 genotyped donors, 75% to 90% belonged to the genetic ancestry cluster associated with self-reported Caucasian donors. Besides the first cohort of 550 to 750 subjects, a separate validation cohort made up of roughly 120 different subjects was used. An early release covering more than 500 HLA-typed donors comprised about 320 gigabases of sequencing data and approximately 85 million unique TCR sequences. About five DR-DQ haplotypes were treated as single units for association and clustering because of strong linkage in the cohort. The T cell repertoires of around 670 subjects were profiled by immunosequencing and related to cytomegalovirus serostatus. Typing coverage differed by locus: A, B, C, DRB1 and DQB1 were typed in roughly 620-640 donors, DQA1 in about 560, DPA1 in some 610, and DPB1 in about 450. The later analysis used no new phenotypic data to find candidate immune exposures, relying instead on TCR beta sequences and their occurrence across donors. Genome-wide SNP genotypes for about 55% of the roughly 670 donors were used in a later genetic analysis, which treated that subset as a discovery cohort. On the study overall, not on this receptor specifically: The classifier was reported to diagnose cytomegalovirus status with high specificity and sensitivity in both the original and validation cohorts. A few of the identified cytomegalovirus-associated TCR beta chains were confirmed in vitro to be specific for cytomegalovirus antigens. The earlier analysis of approximately 560 of the donors excluded seventeen rarely observed V segments, including chromosome 9 orphons, because counts were too low. A total of 164 TCR beta chains were listed by the study as associated with cytomegalovirus. For the cohort, immune exposure information was limited to CMV serostatus. Several of the top co-occurrence clusters appeared to be linked to parvovirus B19, influenza, CMV and Epstein-Barr virus, according to a later analysis. According to a later genetic analysis, donors in an Asian-associated ancestry cluster had fewer N-insertions in productive TCRs than the approximately 670-donor mean. Compared with equally common non-associated chains, HLA-associated TCR beta chains in a later analysis were more clonally expanded and had lower generation probabilities. Presence/absence analyses assumed roughly uniform sequencing depth across donors, an assumption that may not hold. The sequencing pipeline was judged likely to have produced a cluster of highly shared sequence variants as a technical artifact. Because HLA typing was missing for some donors at each locus, association tests included only the typed subset. In a later analysis, most CMV-associated TCR beta chains were found to appear HLA-restricted, with HLA associations seemingly driven largely by CMV exposure. Some IMGT-functional V segments, including TRBV6-2 and TRBV6-3, could not be distinguished by the 87-base-pair reads and were therefore excluded. A further reported finding was that TCR beta sequences accurately predicted the HLA-A and HLA-B alleles for most subjects in the first cohort. Broadly in line with IMGT annotations, most TCR beta V segments showed up in productive rearrangements about 90% or about 30% of the time in an earlier analysis of approximately 640 of the donors. According to the authors, the approach could potentially be generalized to other disease states and immunological phenotypes. V-gene and J-gene trimming of TCR beta chains was associated with a missense DCLRE1C variant in a later genetic analysis, and the association was replicated in an independent cohort. The cohort was sequenced for TCR beta chains only, and without alpha or paired-chain data the features that could be detected were limited. A later analysis found that TCR association rates varied across HLA loci, with DRB1 alleles showing the most associated TCRs and HLA-C alleles the fewest. Assigning TCR associations to individual alleles was difficult when HLA alleles, especially DR and DQ, strongly co-occurred. Most TCR sequences were seen in very few donors, while some public TCRs were found in many individuals. Specific HLA alleles were associated with over 15,000 TCR beta sequences at a false discovery rate of 0.05 in a later analysis. Linkage disequilibrium might explain the correlated functional status among segregating V segments, but an unknown experimental factor could not be ruled out.

The germline V gene gives CDR1 as SGDLS and CDR2 as YYNGEE. After removal of 2 bases from V and 6 bases from J, the junction retains 3 bases not matched to a gene. Its CDR3 holds 13 amino acids, cysteine through phenylalanine. The read is trimmed to its CDR3 DNA, 39 bases read in frame from base 1. Preparation of the library involved the immunoSEQ multiplex PCR assay. For the multiplex PCR, a mixture combining 60 forward primers for TCR Vbeta segments and 13 reverse primers for TCR Jbeta segments was used. The CDR3 region of rearranged TCR beta genes was amplified from genomic DNA by a multiplex PCR assay. Amplified TCR beta libraries were sequenced as 87-base-pair reads on the Illumina HiSeq System. Per the source publication's procedure: A later analysis counted 65 million to 90 million unique TCR beta chains across the 666 repertoires, and 9.5 million to 11 million of these chains were shared by at least two donors. Raw reads were error-corrected and collapsed into unique sequences with a nearest-neighbor algorithm that merged closely related sequences to remove PCR and sequencing errors. CDR3 sequences were aligned to IMGT reference sequences to assign V, D and J gene segments. For a sequence to be retained, at least a six-nucleotide match to both a V gene segment and a J gene segment was required. A rearrangement was called productive if the CDR3 had no stop codons and remained in frame with V and J, and every other rearrangement was called non-productive. Following IMGT convention, CDR3 was defined as the stretch from the second conserved V-encoded cysteine up to the conserved J-encoded phenylalanine. Sequences without an unambiguous match to a single V gene segment were excluded from the earlier analysis of over 500 of the donors. In an earlier analysis of 587 of the donors, V segments were called functional above 56.7% productive rearrangements and were called segregating when the between-donor standard deviation exceeded 5%. A statistical classification framework was built to diagnose cytomegalovirus status from the catalog of TCR beta chain sequences. In a later analysis, V and J genes were assigned by comparing TCR nucleotide sequences against IMGT/GENE-DB human TR gene sequences. In a later analysis, CDR3 sequences and most-parsimonious VDJ recombination scenarios were assigned using the TCRdist pipeline. A later analysis defined each TCR beta chain by its CDR3 amino acid sequence plus V-gene family, and excluded reads lacking a unique V-gene family. A later analysis removed 550 to 700 highly shared, low-generation-probability nucleotide sequences to deal with suspected cross-contamination and a sequencing artifact. In a later analysis, a clonal expansion index was calculated for each public chain from normalized within-repertoire ranks of inferred template counts. Generation probabilities in a later analysis came from a VDJ recombination model fitted to out-of-frame rearrangements, and those results were checked against IGoR. In a later analysis, hypergeometric tests were used to score TCR-TCR, TCR-HLA and TCR-CMV co-occurrence, with a repertoire-size bias correction applied to TCR pairs. In a later analysis, false discovery rates were estimated by permuting HLA or CMV assignments 20 times. A later analysis grouped co-occurring TCRs with DBSCAN, adding TCRdist sequence similarity when clustering within HLA-allele-positive subsets. Repertoires with fewer than 30,000 or more than 120,000 public chains were left out of co-occurrence clustering, as were several repertoires with anomalous nucleotide sharing. In its TCRdb copy, this immuneACCESS table keeps in-frame sequences only and misses some clones. Where compared with another copy, unresolved V genes explain less than half of these, and the others have no known cause. V and J calls and clone size follow that table, whereas D and trimming were derived from the DNA. This sample is represented by about 190,000 clones; about 77% of them were singletons. The ten most abundant clones make up approximately 5% of the sample.

The cohort was made up of 650 to 700 healthy bone marrow donors. Cohort members were all nominally healthy when sampled, although unrecorded immune exposures were likely present. The donor tested CMV seropositive and was one of the 289 seropositive cohort members. A peripheral blood sample was collected from each donor, and TCR beta sequencing was performed on peripheral blood mononuclear cells. The Qiagen DNeasy Blood Extraction Kit was used to extract genomic DNA from the blood cell samples. Sequencing used PBMCs. The chain employs TRBV9 and TRBJ2-7, with 9 central nucleotides matching TRBD1. The receptor's source is a man aged 25 to 40 in good health and CMV-seropositive. The CDR3 corresponds to CASSVRQGGEQYF. The DNA sequence reads TGTGCCAGCAGCGTGAGACAGGGGGGCGAGCAGTACTTC. The reference TRBV9 and TRBJ2-7 proteins fill in what lies around the CDR3, so the full variable domain reads DSGVTQTPKHLITATGQRVTLRCSPRSGDLSVYWYQQSLDQGLQFLIQYYNGEERAKGNILERFSAQQFPDLHSELNLSSLELGDSALYFCASSVRQGGEQYFGPGTRLTVT.